This record looks at one T cell receptor (beta chain) sequence and its context. This clone was detected only a few times. It lacks a known antigen. It has no much larger one-base neighbor in the sample; base qualities were not kept. The data were taken from a study of blood T cell repertoires in COVID-19 (dated by TCRdb to 2020 to 2021). Context from the whole study: Samples from collaborators originated in the United States, Italy and Spain and spanned both the acute and convalescent phases of COVID-19. The material from the prospective study consisted of cDNA or gDNA derived from T cells, B-cell-depleted T cells, or PBMCs. Deeply sampled blood TCRbeta repertoires from subjects exposed to, actively infected with, or recovered from COVID-19 were included in the dataset. The repertoires were released in a freely available public database meant as a resource for research on the immune response to SARS-CoV-2. Samples were obtained from the ongoing ImmuneRACE study (first 160 participants) and from approximately 1,200 subjects provided by 6 global collaborators. A de-identified subject ID, COVID-19 status, age in years and sex were almost always included in the sample metadata. Where HLA class I and class II types were available, the types were taken from metadata supplied by the sample provider, not from assay-based typing.

From cysteine to phenylalanine, the CDR3 is 15 amino acids long. This entry keeps only the CDR3 DNA: 45 bases, framed from base 1. Relative to germline, V is 5 bases shorter and J is 4 bases shorter, with 14 bases between their ends. From the germline V gene, CDR1 is SGHVS and CDR2 is FQNEAQ. Broader findings and caveats from the paper: Clinical and demographic metadata were provided uncurated, with the amount varying by source and participant.

The immunoSEQ Assay, a bias-controlled multiplex PCR, was used to amplify TCRbeta CDR3 regions from genomic DNA. The authors processed their data as follows. Nucleated cell counts per sample were estimated from amplification of reference gene primers within the assay. To quantify the absolute abundance of each unique TCRbeta CDR3 rearrangement, sequence reads were collapsed and filtered. Productive Simpson clonality was computed per sample as the square root of Simpson's diversity index over productive rearrangements. TCRdb took this table from immuneACCESS and kept in-frame rearrangements with V and J called. Such tables lack part of the clones; where checked against another copy, unresolved V genes explain under half of the gap, and the rest is unexplained. V and J calls and clone size are as listed in that table; D and trimming were resolved from the DNA. This sample is represented by about 110,000 clones; over 75% of them were singletons. The top ten hold 4% to 4.5% of the sample.

The collaborating institutions used their own protocols to collect whole blood in K2EDTA tubes. For TCRbeta analysis, collaborators shipped samples as frozen whole blood, isolated PBMCs, or DNA extracted from either of those sample types. The sample consisted of peripheral blood. The receptor was derived from a woman in her 70s with acute or convalescent COVID-19. The chain is encoded by TRBV7-8 joined to TRBJ2-2, with a tentative D gene TRBD2 over 6 matching bases. CDR3 region: CASSPRDKPTGELFF. The DNA reads as follows: TGTGCCAGCAGCCCGCGGGATAAACCCACCGGGGAGCTGTTTTTT.